The 28 T cell receptor beta chains given below trace back to one sample, sequenced in a study of CD8 T cells in Susac syndrome. It was with random hexamers that 0.5 to 1 ug RNA was reverse transcribed. A single record per CDR3 protein comes from TCRdb applying MiXCR to the immunoSEQ multiplex PCR reads. The sample lists about 300,000 distinct CDR3 sequences; 89% were seen once. The sample was CD8+ T cells from PBMCs. Receptors were obtained from a human donor with multiple sclerosis.

The V and J genes are TRBV19 and TRBJ1-2; D gene uncertain. Deletions cut 5 bases from V and 3 bases from J, with 16 bases between. The CDR3 consists of 15 residues. Looked up from germline, CDR1 is LNHDA and CDR2 is SQIVND (reference sequence). CDR3 residues: CASSPHSGGDYGYTF. DNA of the CDR3: TGTGCCAGTAGTCCACACTCGGGCGGTGACTATGGCTACACCTTC.

The chain links TRBV4-3 to TRBJ1-3; no firm D call. In germline, CDR1 is LGHNA, CDR2 YSLEER. CDR3 length: 16 residues. V was trimmed by 0 bases and J by 7 bases, leaving 16 bases between them. CDR3 nucleotide sequence: TGCGCCAGCAGCCAAGATTTTAGGGCGAGAAGTAACACCATATATTTT. Translated: CASSQDFRARSNTIYF.

The CDR3, as DNA: TGTGCCAGCAGTTCCGGGACTAGCAACACCGGGGAGCTGTTTTTT. It codes for CASSSGTSNTGELFF. This chain connects TRBV28 to TRBJ2-2, with 9 bases identical to TRBD2. The CDR3 spans 15 residues. V trimming: 4 bases; J trimming: 2 bases; junction bases outside the gene matches: 2. In germline, CDR1 is MDHEN, CDR2 SYDVKM. Complete variable domain (other parts from reference TRBV28 and TRBJ2-2): DVKVTQSSRYLVKRTGEKVFLECVQDMDHENMFWYRQDPGLGLRLIYFSYDVKMKEKGDIPEGYSVSREKKERFSLILESASTNQTSMYLCASSSGTSNTGELFFGEGSRLTVL.

The chain recombines TRBV11-2 with TRBJ2-1; TRBD1 or TRBD2 may be the D gene (5 bases each). From germline, CDR1 is SGHAT and CDR2 FQNNGV. V was trimmed by 1 base and J by 9 bases, leaving 16 bases between them. This CDR3 spans 15 amino acids. The DNA of the CDR3 is TGTGCCAGCAGCTTAGTGAAAAGGGGAGTGACTGAGCAGTTCTTC. Its translation: CASSLVKRGVTEQFF.

The chain employs TRBV4-3 and TRBJ2-7; tentative D call: TRBD2 (6 bases). Deletions cut 0 bases from V and 2 bases from J, with 8 bases between. The CDR3 totals 14 residues. CDR1 and CDR2 from the germline V gene are LGHNA and YSLEER. Here the CDR3 DNA reads TGCGCCAGCAGCCAAGACGGGGGAGCCTACGAGCAGTACTTC. This translates into CASSQDGGAYEQYF.

This clonotype has at least ten counts. This chain uses TRBV19 with TRBJ2-7, with 9 positions matching TRBD1. In germline, CDR1 is LNHDA, CDR2 SQIVND (reference sequence). J gave up 2 bases and V 9 bases, and 8 bases lay outside the gene matches. The CDR3 consists of 14 residues. The CDR3 DNA is TGTGCCAGCAGCCCCGGGACAGGGACCTACGAGCAGTACTTC. It specifies CASSPGTGTYEQYF.

The chain combines TRBV4-1 with TRBJ2-2, with D possibly TRBD1 on 6 matching bases. V lost 3 bases and J lost 5, with 13 bases in between. The CDR3 length is 15 residues. Germline assignment: CDR1 MGHRA and CDR2 YSYEKL. The CDR3 region has the DNA TGCGCCAGCAGCCAGGCTCAGGGGCGGACCGGGGAGCTGTTTTTT. Translated: CASSQAQGRTGELFF.

The chain uses TRBV3-1 and TRBJ1-2; D is unresolved. The V gene lost 0 bases and the J gene lost 5 bases, with 7 bases spanning the gap. CDR3 length: 13 residues. Germline lookup yields CDR1 LGHDT and CDR2 YNNKEL (reference sequence). DNA for the CDR3: TGTGCCAGCAGCCAAGATTTGGGGTATGGCTACACCTTC. Translated: CASSQDLGYGYTF.

The genes are TRBV28 and TRBJ2-1; no clear D gene. V lost 7 bases to trimming and J lost 7 bases, with 17 bases between them. The CDR3 length is 14 residues. The germline V gene has CDR1 MDHEN and CDR2 SYDVKM. This CDR3 is CASTSRLKANEQFF. The DNA for the CDR3 is TGTGCCAGCACCTCGCGCCTAAAAGCGAATGAGCAGTTCTTC.

The V and J genes are TRBV12-3 or TRBV12-4 and TRBJ2-1; D is unclear. The CDR3 extends over 12 amino acids. The V end lost 6 bases, the J end lost 6 bases, and 9 bases lay between the germline ends. CDR3 in amino acids: CASRTDGNEQFF. CDR3 in DNA: TGTGCCAGCAGAACGGACGGCAATGAGCAGTTCTTC.

In its sample, this clonotype was seen once. This chain joins TRBV30 and TRBJ2-3; 7 bases agree with TRBD1. The CDR3 is 14 residues long. Germline V gene lookup returns CDR1 GTSNPN and CDR2 SVGIG (reference sequence). With V trimmed by 2 bases and J by 1 base, 3 bases remained unmatched. CDR3 DNA: TGTGCCTGGAGTTTAGGGGGCGGCACAGATACGCAGTATTTT. Translated, it gives CAWSLGGGTDTQYF. Filled out from reference TRBV30 and TRBJ2-3, the complete variable domain reads SQTIHQWPATLVQPVGSPLSLECTVEGTSNPNLYWYRQAAGRGLQLLFYSVGIGQISSEVPQNLSASRPQDRQFILSSKKLLLSDSGFYLCAWSLGGGTDTQYFGPGTRLTVL.

This chain links TRBV7-9 with TRBJ2-1, with D perhaps matching TRBD2 (6 bases). CDR1 SEHNR and CDR2 FQNEAQ come from the germline V gene (reference sequence). Trimming shortened V by 3 bases and J by 3 bases, and 12 bases separated the two germline ends. The CDR3 covers 15 residues. The CDR3 nucleotides are TGTGCCAGCAGCTTGACTAGTTCGTTCTACAATGAGCAGTTCTTC. Translating gives CASSLTSSFYNEQFF.

The V gene is TRBV9, the J gene TRBJ1-3; the D is unclear. Trimming left V 2 bases short and J 1 base short, with 7 bases between. The V gene's germline CDR1 is SGDLS and CDR2 YYNGEE. The CDR3 length is 14 residues. CDR3 protein: CASSVAGSGNTIYF. The CDR3 region has the DNA TGTGCCAGCAGCGTGGCCGGGTCTGGAAACACCATATATTTT.

The gene calls are TRBV29-1 and TRBJ2-1, with D possibly matching TRBD2 (6 bases). Looked up from germline, CDR1 is SQVTM and CDR2 is ANQGSEA. The germline V and J ends were trimmed by 6 bases and 0 bases, with 15 bases remaining between them. The CDR3 is made up of 15 amino acids. CDR3 sequence reads: CSVLSTSRSYNEQFF. CDR3 in DNA: TGCAGCGTACTATCGACTAGTCGCTCCTACAATGAGCAGTTCTTC.

The V call is TRBV27, the J call TRBJ2-1, with 11 bases aligning to TRBD2. The CDR3 sequence is 16 residues long. Unmatched junction bases numbered 7, after V lost 5 bases and J lost 4 bases. Germline values: CDR1 MNHEY, CDR2 SMNVEV (reference sequence). CDR3 sequence reads: CASSPVRLAGYNEQFF. CDR3 in DNA: TGTGCCAGCAGTCCGGTAAGACTAGCGGGGTACAATGAGCAGTTCTTC.

The chain combines TRBV4-3 with TRBJ2-2, with a tentative D call TRBD2 (5 bases). Looked up from germline, CDR1 is LGHNA and CDR2 is YSLEER. CDR3 length equals 17 residues. Trimming shortened V by 0 bases and J by 0 bases, and 11 bases separated the two germline ends. For the CDR3, the DNA is TGCGCCAGCAGCCAAGATCCGCTAGCTACGAACACCGGGGAGCTGTTTTTT. Protein product: CASSQDPLATNTGELFF.

The genes are TRBV6-2 or TRBV6-3 and TRBJ2-7; D remains ambiguous. Between the trimmed V and J ends, which lost 5 bases and 0 bases, there was a span of 8 bases. The CDR3 totals 13 residues. Germline-derived CDR1 and CDR2 are MNHEY and SVGEGT. The CDR3 sequence: CASSGINSYEQYF. CDR3 DNA sequence: TGTGCCAGCAGTGGGATCAACTCCTACGAGCAGTACTTC.

The chain links TRBV7-9 to TRBJ2-1, with D perhaps TRBD2 (6 bases). CDR1 SEHNR and CDR2 FQNEAQ come from the germline V gene (reference sequence). V lost 5 bases and J lost 3, with 14 bases in between. The length of the CDR3 is 15 residues. The CDR3 nucleotides read TGTGCCAGCAGCGACTCCGGCGGGATCTACAATGAGCAGTTCTTC. Its translation: CASSDSGGIYNEQFF.

This rearrangement joins TRBV7-9 to TRBJ2-5; D may match TRBD1 or TRBD2 (5 bases each). This CDR3 region has 15 residues. Germline assignment: CDR1 SEHNR and CDR2 FQNEAQ (reference sequence). Trimming pared 2 bases from V and 2 bases from J, leaving 12 bases between. The CDR3, as DNA: TGTGCCAGCAGCTTATGGGGGTCAAGGCAAGAGACCCAGTACTTC. Amino acid sequence: CASSLWGSRQETQYF.

The chain uses TRBV11-3 and TRBJ1-2; no clear D gene. Germline assignment: CDR1 SGHNT and CDR2 YENEEA. The CDR3 is 12 amino acids. The V and J ends lost 1 base and 7 bases respectively, with 7 bases between them. The chain's CDR3 is CASSLGRVGYTF. CDR3 nucleotides: TGTGCCAGCAGCTTAGGACGGGTTGGCTACACCTTC.

The chain couples TRBV9 to TRBJ1-1; a weak D match, TRBD1 (5 bases). In germline, CDR1 is SGDLS, CDR2 YYNGEE. The CDR3 covers 14 residues. V dropped 5 bases and J dropped 2 bases, with 13 bases sitting between them. Written as DNA, the CDR3 is TGTGCCAGCAGTAAGGGGTGGGGAAACACTGAAGCTTTCTTT. Amino acids: CASSKGWGNTEAFF.

The V gene is TRBV7-9, the J gene TRBJ1-1, with a tentative D call TRBD1 (5 bases). The CDR3 contains 12 residues. The germline V and J ends were trimmed by 7 bases and 7 bases, with 13 bases remaining between them. Germline V lookup: CDR1 SEHNR, CDR2 FQNEAQ (reference sequence). For the CDR3, the DNA is TGTGCCAGCATGGAATTGGGGGGTGAAGCTTTCTTT. Its protein is CASMELGGEAFF.

The chain uses TRBV5-5 and TRBJ1-5; D ambiguous. Between the trimmed V and J ends, which lost 0 bases and 0 bases, there was a span of 7 bases. CDR3 size: 15 residues. Germline CDR1 and CDR2: SGHKS and YYEKEE (reference sequence). CDR3 nucleotide sequence: TGTGCCAGCAGCTTGGGGATCGGTAGCAATCAGCCCCAGCATTTT. This codes for CASSLGIGSNQPQHF.

This sequence joins TRBV12-5 and TRBJ2-1; D unresolved. V lost 2 bases and J lost 4, with 12 bases in between. The CDR3 spans 15 residues. Germline loops: CDR1 LGHNT, CDR2 FRNRAP. The CDR3 reads CASGLWESRYNEQFF. The CDR3 DNA is TGTGCTAGTGGTTTGTGGGAAAGCCGGTACAATGAGCAGTTCTTC.

This chain joins TRBV20-1 and TRBJ2-7; 8 bases line up with TRBD1. V shed 1 base and J 3 bases; nucleotides not matched to a gene: 5. The CDR3 covers 14 residues. Looked up from germline, CDR1 is DFQATT and CDR2 is SNEGSKA (reference sequence). CDR3 amino acids: CSARGRTGSYEQYF. DNA of the CDR3: TGCAGTGCTAGAGGGCGGACAGGGAGCTACGAGCAGTACTTC.

The CDR3 loop reads CATAADTQYF. As DNA, the CDR3 is TGTGCCACCGCTGCAGATACGCAGTATTTT. The gene calls are TRBV6-6 and TRBJ2-3; D remains unclear. The CDR3 consists of 10 residues. The germline V gene encodes CDR1 MNHNY and CDR2 SVGAGI (reference sequence). V was clipped by 10 bases and J by 4 bases, with 6 bases between them.

The CDR3 sequence is CSARSIDSHYGYTF. The CDR3 DNA is TGCAGTGCTAGATCCATAGACAGTCACTATGGCTACACCTTC. The chain carries TRBV20-1 and TRBJ1-2; tentative D call: TRBD1 (5 bases). CDR3 length equals 14 residues. Germline CDR1 is DFQATT and CDR2 is SNEGSKA (reference sequence). The V end was cut by 2 bases, the J end by 3 bases, with 13 bases between.

V is TRBV12-3 or TRBV12-4 and J is TRBJ2-4, with a weak D call TRBD2 (6 bases). CDR3 length equals 19 residues. Trimming took off 1 base at V and 0 bases at J, with 19 bases between the two ends. The CDR3 is CASSLGVKGLGLAKNIQYF. The CDR3 DNA is TGTGCCAGCAGTTTAGGAGTAAAGGGACTTGGATTAGCCAAAAACATTCAGTACTTC.